The text below deals with one TCR beta chain. Antigen: not known. The sample belongs to a study of glioma-infiltrating T cells after dendritic cell vaccination. Study context: Dendritic cell vaccine was injected intradermally three times, biweekly.

The CDR3 has 15 residues. V was pared by 6 bases and J by 5 bases, with 14 bases of the junction left unmatched. Per the germline V gene, CDR1 is SQVTM and CDR2 is ANQGSEA. The time point denotes: after dendritic cell vaccination, including at tumor progression/relapse. Blood PBMC samples: pre-vaccination, two weeks post third vaccination, and at tumor progression. Sequencing was performed with immunoSEQ multiplex PCR; in TCRdb, only in-frame clones are kept and a portion is missing. The sample shows about 10,000 clones, more than 65% of them seen only once. Study findings and constraints: Longer survival after dendritic cell vaccination followed higher pretreatment TIL content.

The origin of this receptor is a human donor with glioblastoma. The sample here was blood, taken after dendritic cell vaccination. This chain connects TRBV29-1 to TRBJ2-3; 7 bases map to TRBD2. CDR3 in DNA: TGCAGCGTCCCGTCTGCAGTATGGGAGGGAGATACGCAGTATTTT. This translates into CSVPSAVWEGDTQYF.